Each of the 11 T cell receptor beta chains below was sequenced from the same sample in a study of tumor and adjacent non-tumor tissue in lung cancer. TCRbeta libraries were built with three rounds of nested PCR, modified from ARM-PCR. TCRdb passed the multiplex PCR reads through MiXCR, listing each CDR3 protein once. The table shows roughly 76,000 distinct CDR3 sequences, with about two thirds occurring only once. The template was RNA from unsorted bulk tissue. The sequencing input was lung tumor tissue. All receptors come from a woman between 70 and 85 years old with non-small cell lung cancer.

About this clonotype: A much larger clone differs by one base, so this may be a read error. The rearrangement joins TRBV20-1 to TRBJ2-5, with D unclear. CDR3 length: 18 residues. Trimming took off 1 base at V and 3 bases at J, with 24 bases between the two ends. Germline CDR1 reads DFQATT; CDR2 reads SNEGSKA (reference sequence). The CDR3 region is CSARGPMSVFGLEETQYF. CDR3 in DNA: TGCAGTGCTAGAGGTCCGATGAGCGTATTTGGTTTAGAAGAGACCCAGTACTTC.

This clonotype was recorded once. A much larger clonotype is one base distant, so this may be a read error. V is TRBV24-1 and J is TRBJ2-3; D may match TRBD1 or TRBD2 (5 bases each). The V and J ends lost 0 bases and 2 bases respectively, with 20 bases between them. CDR3 length: 19 amino acids. Germline CDR1 is KGHDR and CDR2 is SFDVKD. Written as DNA, the CDR3 is TGTGCCACCAGTGATTTGACGGGGCGGACCAAAGGTAACACAGATACGCAGTATTTT. Protein sequence: CATSDLTGRTKGNTDTQYF.

Only a few counts were recorded for this clonotype. The chain uses TRBV28 and TRBJ2-1, with D tentatively TRBD1 (6 bases). Germline CDR1 reads MDHEN; CDR2 reads SYDVKM. The CDR3 consists of 15 residues. The V and J ends lost 10 bases and 5 bases respectively, with 21 bases between them. The CDR3 DNA reads as TGTGCCATCACAAGGGGGACGGACGGGAACAATGAGCAGTTCTTC. This gives the protein CAITRGTDGNNEQFF.

This clonotype was seen ten or more times. The chain employs TRBV5-1 and TRBJ2-5; D is unclear. The CDR3 is made up of 14 amino acids. Looked up from germline, CDR1 is SGHRS and CDR2 is YFSETQ. Trimming removed 0 bases at V and 5 bases at J, with 11 bases between. The CDR3 is CASSLGGPAETQYF. In DNA form, the CDR3 reads TGCGCCAGCAGCTTGGGTGGGCCAGCGGAGACCCAGTACTTC. Full variable domain (missing parts from reference TRBV5-1 and TRBJ2-5): KAGVTQTPRYLIKTRGQQVTLSCSPISGHRSVSWYQQTPGQGLQFLFEYFSETQRNKGNFPGRFSGRQFSNSRSEMNVSTLELGDSALYLCASSLGGPAETQYFGPGTRLLVL.

As to this clonotype: This may be a read error, as it is one base from a much larger clone. This chain joins TRBV6-1 and TRBJ1-1, with D unclear. Looked up from germline, CDR1 is MNHNS and CDR2 is SASEGT. V was cut by 8 bases and J by 2 bases, with 15 bases left in between. The CDR3 is 14 residues long. The CDR3 sequence: CASGPRAYNTEAFF. CDR3 bases: TGTGCCAGCGGTCCCCGCGCCTATAACACTGAAGCTTTCTTT.

The chain's CDR3 is CSARDPSGWVQYF. As DNA, the CDR3 is TGCAGTGCTAGAGATCCTAGCGGTTGGGTTCAGTACTTC. V gene TRBV20-1 combines with J gene TRBJ2-4, with 7 bases lining up with TRBD2. The CDR3 is made up of 13 amino acids. V was clipped by 0 bases and J by 11 bases; unmatched bases: 7. The germline V gene encodes CDR1 DFQATT and CDR2 SNEGSKA (reference sequence).

The sample holds many counts of this clonotype. The rearrangement links TRBV20-1 to TRBJ2-5; 8 bases map to TRBD2. CDR1 is DFQATT, CDR2 SNEGSKA, per germline (reference sequence). This CDR3 is 15 amino acids long. The V gene end was trimmed by 0 bases and the J gene end by 4 bases; junction bases not matched to a gene: 7. The CDR3 protein is CSARDRAGEGETQYF. In nucleotides, the CDR3 is TGCAGTGCTAGAGACCGAGCGGGAGAGGGAGAGACCCAGTACTTC.

This clonotype was picked up many times. This chain links TRBV19 with TRBJ2-4; maybe TRBD2 (6 bases). The germline CDR1 and CDR2 sequences are LNHDA and SQIVND (reference sequence). The CDR3 consists of 13 residues. Trimming took off 3 bases at V and 8 bases at J, with 11 bases between the two ends. The DNA of the CDR3 is TGTGCCAGTAGTATTCGGGAGAGGGACATTCAGTACTTC. As protein: CASSIRERDIQYF.

The chain joins TRBV29-1 to TRBJ2-7; D is uncertain. CDR3 size: 14 residues. The germline CDR1 and CDR2 sequences are SQVTM and ANQGSEA. Trimming took off 4 bases at V and 5 bases at J, with 18 bases between the two ends. The CDR3 coding sequence is TGCAGCGTTGTGGTGTGGGCTTTGGAAGACGAGCAGTACTTC. Its protein is CSVVVWALEDEQYF.

Comments on this clonotype: A clone one base away is much larger, so this may be a read error. The DNA of the CDR3 is TGTGCCTGGAGGCGAACAGGGGAGTCTATTTATGAGCAGTACTTC. Its protein product is CAWRRTGESIYEQYF. The chain recombines TRBV30 with TRBJ2-7; the match to TRBD1 covers 7 bases. This CDR3 region has 15 residues. CDR1 and CDR2 (germline): GTSNPN, SVGIG (reference sequence). V lost 3 bases, J lost 7 bases, and 15 bases stayed unmatched. The whole variable domain, filled in from reference TRBV30 and TRBJ2-7, reads SQTIHQWPATLVQPVGSPLSLECTVEGTSNPNLYWYRQAAGRGLQLLFYSVGIGQISSEVPQNLSASRPQDRQFILSSKKLLLSDSGFYLCAWRRTGESIYEQYFGPGTRLTVT.

This clonotype has a count of ten or more. The V call is TRBV6-2 or TRBV6-3, the J call TRBJ2-3, with TRBD2 matching over 7 bases. The CDR3 runs 14 residues. V gave up 4 bases and J gave up 4 bases; unmatched junction bases: 5. The germline V gene encodes CDR1 MNHEY and CDR2 SVGEGT. The CDR3 region has the DNA TGTGCCAGCAGTTTCCAGCGGGACGCAGATACGCAGTATTTT. Its protein is CASSFQRDADTQYF.